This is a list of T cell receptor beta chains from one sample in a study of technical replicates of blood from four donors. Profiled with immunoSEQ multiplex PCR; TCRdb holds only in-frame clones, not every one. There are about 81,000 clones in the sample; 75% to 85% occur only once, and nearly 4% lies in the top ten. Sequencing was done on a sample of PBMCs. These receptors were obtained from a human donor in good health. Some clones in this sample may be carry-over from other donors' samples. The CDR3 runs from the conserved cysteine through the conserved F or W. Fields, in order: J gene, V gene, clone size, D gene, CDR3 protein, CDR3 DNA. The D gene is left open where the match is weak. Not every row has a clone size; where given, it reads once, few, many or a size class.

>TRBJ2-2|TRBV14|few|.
CASSQGRAFNTGELFF
TGTGCCAGCAGCCAAGGCAGGGCCTTTAACACCGGGGAGCTGTTTTTT
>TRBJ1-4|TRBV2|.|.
CASREIATNEKLFF
TGTGCCAGCAGGGAGATTGCAACTAATGAAAAACTGTTTTTT
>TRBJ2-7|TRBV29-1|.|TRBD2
CSATSGITYEQYF
TGCAGCGCTACTAGCGGTATTACCTACGAGCAGTACTTC
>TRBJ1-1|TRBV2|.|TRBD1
CASNRGEKGRGSTEAFF
TGTGCCAGCAACAGGGGAGAAAAGGGAAGGGGTAGCACTGAAGCTTTCTTT
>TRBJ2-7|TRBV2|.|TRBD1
CASSGGGRHEQYF
TGTGCCAGCAGTGGAGGGGGCAGACACGAGCAGTACTTC
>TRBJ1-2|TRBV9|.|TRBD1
CASSPRGVGQAGYTF
TGTGCCAGCAGCCCCCGTGGGGTAGGACAGGCTGGCTACACCTTC
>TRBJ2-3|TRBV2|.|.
CASGLGGRTDTQYF
TGTGCCAGCGGACTCGGGGGAAGGACAGATACGCAGTATTTT
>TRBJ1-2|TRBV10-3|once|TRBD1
CAIRPMTRDRGILDYGYTF
TGTGCCATCAGACCGATGACCCGGGACAGGGGGATCTTGGACTATGGCTACACCTTC
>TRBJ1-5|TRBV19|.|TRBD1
CASSIYPQRTGQGYSNQPQHF
TGTGCCAGTAGTATATACCCCCAACGGACAGGCCAGGGCTATAGCAATCAGCCCCAGCATTTT
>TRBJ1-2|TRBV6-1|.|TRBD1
CASSEGPTGYGYTF
TGTGCCAGCAGTGAAGGACCGACAGGGTACGGCTACACCTTC
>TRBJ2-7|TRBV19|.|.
CASSILGGPSYEQYF
TGTGCCAGTAGTATACTGGGGGGGCCCTCCTACGAGCAGTACTTC
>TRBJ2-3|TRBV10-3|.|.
CAISPVSPGSTDTQYF
TGTGCCATCAGTCCTGTCAGCCCGGGAAGCACAGATACGCAGTATTTT
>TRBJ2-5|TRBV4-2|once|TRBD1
CASSQGRTGQGTQYF
TGTGCCAGCAGCCAAGGGAGGACAGGACAAGGGACCCAGTACTTC
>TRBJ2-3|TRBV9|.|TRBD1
CASSGQGARDTQYF
TGTGCCAGCAGCGGGCAGGGGGCGAGGGATACGCAGTATTTT
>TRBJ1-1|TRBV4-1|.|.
CASSQDVTRLMNTEAFF
TGCGCCAGCAGCCAAGATGTCACCAGATTAATGAACACTGAAGCTTTCTTT
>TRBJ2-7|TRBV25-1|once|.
CASQGIASYEQYF
TGTGCCAGTCAGGGAATAGCCTCCTACGAGCAGTACTTC
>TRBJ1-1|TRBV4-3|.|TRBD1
CASSQSPPGQANTEAFF
TGCGCCAGCAGCCAATCCCCTCCTGGACAGGCCAACACTGAAGCTTTCTTT
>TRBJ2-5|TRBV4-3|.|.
CASSQVLAGRQETQYF
TGCGCCAGCAGCCAAGTCCTGGCTGGGAGACAAGAGACCCAGTACTTC
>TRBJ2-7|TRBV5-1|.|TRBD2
CASSLGRTSGNYEQYF
TGCGCCAGCAGCTTGGGCCGGACTAGCGGCAACTACGAGCAGTACTTC
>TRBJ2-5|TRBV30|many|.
CAWSAIQETQYF
TGTGCCTGGAGTGCGATCCAGGAGACCCAGTACTTC
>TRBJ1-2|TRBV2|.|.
CASSEQGYTF
TGTGCCAGCAGTGAGCAGGGCTACACCTTC
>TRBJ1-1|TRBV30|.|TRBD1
CAWTWTGNAEAFF
TGTGCCTGGACCTGGACAGGGAACGCTGAAGCTTTCTTT
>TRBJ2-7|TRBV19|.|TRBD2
CASSILAGGFYEQYF
TGTGCCAGTAGTATCTTGGCGGGAGGATTCTACGAGCAGTACTTC
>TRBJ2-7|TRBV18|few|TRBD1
CASSPQRRDGTGSSYEQYF
TGTGCCAGCTCACCCCAACGTAGGGACGGGACAGGGAGCTCCTACGAGCAGTACTTC
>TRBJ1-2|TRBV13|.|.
CASSLEGGEDYGYTF
TGTGCCAGCAGCTTAGAAGGGGGAGAGGACTATGGCTACACCTTC
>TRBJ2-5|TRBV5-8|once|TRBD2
CASRALRTSGGQETQYF
TGTGCCAGCAGGGCACTTCGGACTAGCGGGGGCCAAGAGACCCAGTACTTC
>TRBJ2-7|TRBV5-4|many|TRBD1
CASSLIDRAREQYF
TGTGCCAGCAGCTTGATAGACAGGGCACGGGAGCAGTACTTC
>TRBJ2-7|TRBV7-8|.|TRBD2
CASREREGLYEQYF
TGTGCCAGCAGGGAGCGGGAGGGCCTTTACGAGCAGTACTTC
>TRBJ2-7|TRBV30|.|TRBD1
CAWTGGRYEQYF
TGTGCCTGGACAGGGGGCAGGTACGAGCAGTACTTC
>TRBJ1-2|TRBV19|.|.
CASRGSQTKSYGYTF
TGTGCCAGCAGAGGGAGTCAGACAAAGTCCTATGGCTACACCTTC
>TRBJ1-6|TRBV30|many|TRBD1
CAWSVLQGANSPLHF
TGTGCCTGGAGTGTACTACAGGGGGCAAATTCACCCCTCCACTTT
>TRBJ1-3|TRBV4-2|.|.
CASSQDRRVSSGNTIYF
TGTGCCAGCAGCCAAGATCGAAGAGTAAGCTCTGGAAACACCATATATTTT
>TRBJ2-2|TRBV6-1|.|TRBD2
CASSERGGTGELFF
TGTGCCAGCAGTGAACGGGGGGGCACCGGGGAGCTGTTTTTT
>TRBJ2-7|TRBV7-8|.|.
CASSLSAVSSYEQYF
TGTGCCAGCAGCTTATCAGCGGTAAGCTCCTACGAGCAGTACTTC
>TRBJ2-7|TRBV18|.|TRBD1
CASSPGTERAYEQYF
TGTGCCAGCTCACCCGGGACAGAGCGAGCCTACGAGCAGTACTTC
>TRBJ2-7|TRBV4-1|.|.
CASSQENGYEQYF
TGCGCCAGCAGCCAAGAAAACGGGTACGAGCAGTACTTC
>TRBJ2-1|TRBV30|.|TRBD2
CAWQRTSNEQFF
TGTGCCTGGCAACGGACTAGTAATGAGCAGTTCTTC
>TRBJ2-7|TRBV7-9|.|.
CASSLAGGEQYF
TGTGCCAGCAGCTTAGCAGGGGGCGAGCAGTACTTC
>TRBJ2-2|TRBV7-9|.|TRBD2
CASSKREPAGELFF
TGTGCCAGCAGCAAGCGGGAGCCCGCCGGGGAGCTGTTTTTT
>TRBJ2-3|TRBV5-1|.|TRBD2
CASSLLTSGGADTQYF
TGCGCCAGCAGCTTGCTGACTAGCGGGGGGGCAGATACGCAGTATTTT
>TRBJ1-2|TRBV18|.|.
CASSDRLTNYGYTF
TGTGCCAGCTCTGACAGGCTGACTAACTATGGCTACACCTTC
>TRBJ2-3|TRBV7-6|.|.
CASSNTGKGSDTQYF
TGTGCCAGCAGCAACACAGGGAAGGGATCAGATACGCAGTATTTT
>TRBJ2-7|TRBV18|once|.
CASSPVVSPPYEQYF
TGTGCCAGCTCACCCGTAGTGTCTCCCCCCTACGAGCAGTACTTC
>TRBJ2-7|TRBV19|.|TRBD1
CASTKQTGSTYEQYF
TGTGCCAGTACCAAACAGACAGGGTCGACCTACGAGCAGTACTTC
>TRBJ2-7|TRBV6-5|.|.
CASSLQRDKTYEQYF
TGTGCCAGCAGCCTTCAACGGGACAAGACCTACGAGCAGTACTTC
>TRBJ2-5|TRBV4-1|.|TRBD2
CASSHPGLAGGPGQETQYF
TGCGCCAGCAGCCATCCCGGACTAGCGGGAGGGCCGGGACAAGAGACCCAGTACTTC